This T cell receptor beta chain comes out of a study of blood T cells in healthy people across ages. Study as a whole: Template-switching capture recovered about one barcoded beta molecule per two T cells. Study-level findings and limits: Compared with aged donors, long-lived donors showed fewer expanded clones, suggesting selection.

The V and J ends lost 2 bases and 3 bases respectively, with 9 bases between them. There are 14 residues in the CDR3. Per the germline V gene, CDR1 is LGHNA and CDR2 is YSLEER. Donors were healthy Caucasian individuals from Russia aged roughly 6 to 95. Combining a sample-barcoded 5' primer with a J-beta primer mix, a second PCR ran for roughly 7 to 11 cycles. TCRdb re-called the 5' RACE reads with MiXCR, one entry per CDR3 protein. The table shows hundreds of thousands of distinct CDR3 sequences, with roughly 40% occurring only once. In regard to this clonotype: Its antigen is not identified. Since a far larger clone is one base different, this is likely a read error.

The sample was blood. This TCR came from a man aged 18 to 30 in good health. This chain connects TRBV4-3 to TRBJ2-3, with D possibly being TRBD1 (5 bases). This chain's CDR3 is CASSQYRGTDTQYF. CDR3 sequence (DNA): TGCGCCAGCAGCCAATATAGGGGAACAGATACGCAGTATTTT.